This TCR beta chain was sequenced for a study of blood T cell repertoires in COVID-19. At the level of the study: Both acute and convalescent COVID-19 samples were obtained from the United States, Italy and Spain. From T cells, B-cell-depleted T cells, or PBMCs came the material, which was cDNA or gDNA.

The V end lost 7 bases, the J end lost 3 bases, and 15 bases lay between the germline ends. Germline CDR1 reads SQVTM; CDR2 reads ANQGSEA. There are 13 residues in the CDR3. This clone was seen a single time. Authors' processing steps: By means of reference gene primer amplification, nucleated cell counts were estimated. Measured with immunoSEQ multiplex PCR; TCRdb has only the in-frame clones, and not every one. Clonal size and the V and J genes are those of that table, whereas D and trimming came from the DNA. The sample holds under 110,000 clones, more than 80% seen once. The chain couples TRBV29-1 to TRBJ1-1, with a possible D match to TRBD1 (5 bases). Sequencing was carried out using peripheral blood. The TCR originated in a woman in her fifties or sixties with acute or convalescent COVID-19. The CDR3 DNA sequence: TGCAGCGCTTCGGGGGATATGGACACTGAAGCTTTCTTT. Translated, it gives CSASGDMDTEAFF.